Listed below are T cell receptor beta chains from one sample, sequenced in a study of control samples from healthy donors and cancer patients. Produced via immunoSEQ multiplex PCR; TCRdb's table is partial and in-frame only. The sample includes 190,000 or so clones, approximately 92% seen only once; the top ten take more than 1.1%. The sequenced material came from blood. These receptor sequences come from a man aged 18 to 30 in good health. CDR3s include the opening cysteine and the closing phenylalanine or tryptophan. The order of the fields is V gene, J gene, CDR3 protein.

v_call: TRBV11-3; j_call: TRBJ1-4; cdr3_aa: CASRRGGGEKLFF
v_call: TRBV5-4; j_call: TRBJ2-5; cdr3_aa: CASSVRGEGETQYF
v_call: TRBV19; j_call: TRBJ2-7; cdr3_aa: CASSIGGYEQYF
v_call: TRBV3-1/TRBV3-2; j_call: TRBJ1-6; cdr3_aa: CASSQGVTNSPLHF
v_call: TRBV27; j_call: TRBJ1-2; cdr3_aa: CASSPGGQGYGYTF
v_call: TRBV23-1; j_call: TRBJ2-7; cdr3_aa: CASSHSRAGEWNEQYF
v_call: TRBV3-1/TRBV3-2; j_call: TRBJ1-2; cdr3_aa: CASSQVRWGRGGYTF
v_call: TRBV9; j_call: TRBJ2-1; cdr3_aa: CASSVGDKTYNEQFF
v_call: TRBV9; j_call: TRBJ2-2; cdr3_aa: CASSGPPGTITGELFF
v_call: TRBV2; j_call: TRBJ1-5; cdr3_aa: CASSEIGGGGQPQHF
v_call: TRBV12-3/TRBV12-4; j_call: TRBJ1-1; cdr3_aa: CASSYGVNTEAFF
v_call: TRBV24-1; j_call: TRBJ2-1; cdr3_aa: CATSDWEGRSYNEQFF
v_call: TRBV4-2; j_call: TRBJ2-5; cdr3_aa: CASSPTAPGQHIQETQYF
v_call: TRBV2; j_call: TRBJ1-2; cdr3_aa: CASSDLKGRNYGYTF
v_call: TRBV9; j_call: TRBJ2-3; cdr3_aa: CASSSRLAGGWDTQYF
v_call: TRBV30; j_call: TRBJ1-2; cdr3_aa: CAWGGQRGYGYTF
v_call: TRBV3-1/TRBV3-2; j_call: TRBJ2-5; cdr3_aa: CASSQRGVQETQYF
v_call: TRBV30; j_call: TRBJ1-4; cdr3_aa: CAWGDRNEKLFF
v_call: TRBV28; j_call: TRBJ1-6; cdr3_aa: CASSTRQYVDSPLHF
v_call: TRBV19; j_call: TRBJ2-4; cdr3_aa: CASSIEGQVKNIQYF
v_call: TRBV10-3; j_call: TRBJ2-7; cdr3_aa: CAISEHPGQGTEQYF
v_call: TRBV29-1; j_call: TRBJ2-1; cdr3_aa: CSVEGTGLSYNEQFF
v_call: TRBV5-5; j_call: TRBJ2-1; cdr3_aa: CASSRSVQASSYNEQFF
v_call: TRBV23-1; j_call: TRBJ1-1; cdr3_aa: CASSHNPGETERETEAFF
v_call: TRBV3-1/TRBV3-2; j_call: TRBJ1-5; cdr3_aa: CASSQKGSNQPQHF
v_call: TRBV7-3; j_call: TRBJ2-3; cdr3_aa: CASSLDVTDTQYF
v_call: TRBV6-5; j_call: TRBJ1-4; cdr3_aa: CASRSGGEDEKLFF
v_call: TRBV18; j_call: TRBJ1-1; cdr3_aa: CASSPMNTEAFF
v_call: TRBV4-2; j_call: TRBJ1-1; cdr3_aa: CASSPGQGNTEAFF
v_call: TRBV2; j_call: TRBJ2-3; cdr3_aa: CASKGQGFTDTQYF
v_call: TRBV12-3/TRBV12-4; j_call: TRBJ1-5; cdr3_aa: CASGDNQPQHF
v_call: TRBV3-1/TRBV3-2; j_call: TRBJ2-3; cdr3_aa: CASSPTRDTQYF
v_call: TRBV9; j_call: TRBJ1-4; cdr3_aa: CASSVAGGFNEKLFF
v_call: TRBV11-2; j_call: TRBJ2-5; cdr3_aa: CASSLGQFQETQYF
v_call: TRBV6-1; j_call: TRBJ1-2; cdr3_aa: CASSETASYGYTF
v_call: TRBV7-8; j_call: TRBJ2-1; cdr3_aa: CASTGEVVSEEQFF
v_call: TRBV7-3; j_call: TRBJ2-3; cdr3_aa: CASSLDSSTDTQYF
v_call: TRBV4-1; j_call: TRBJ1-6; cdr3_aa: CASSQAQAFVYSPLHF
v_call: TRBV7-2; j_call: TRBJ1-3; cdr3_aa: CASSLSGTGGNTIYF
v_call: TRBV30; j_call: TRBJ2-3; cdr3_aa: CALTSGGGTQYF
v_call: TRBV18; j_call: TRBJ1-3; cdr3_aa: CASSQTPTGASSGNTIYF
v_call: TRBV6-4; j_call: TRBJ1-1; cdr3_aa: CASSDQRTPRNTEAFF
v_call: TRBV5-1; j_call: TRBJ2-7; cdr3_aa: CASSLWEKDEQYF